The 3 T cell receptor beta chains presented below share a single source sample, sequenced in a study of technical replicates of blood from several donors. TCRdb's table, derived via immunoSEQ multiplex PCR, lists solely in-frame clones and lacks some. The sample lists about 99,000 clones; about 95% were seen once. The sample was T cells isolated from PBMCs. Every receptor here comes from a human donor in good health.

The V and J genes are TRBV4-1 and TRBJ2-7, with TRBD1 as a possible D gene (6 bases). Trimming shortened V by 1 base and J by 2 bases, and 9 bases separated the two germline ends. This CDR3 has 14 residues. From germline, CDR1 is MGHRA and CDR2 YSYEKL. The CDR3 loop is CASSQVRGTYEQYF. The CDR3 DNA is TGCGCCAGCAGCCAAGTCAGGGGAACCTACGAGCAGTACTTC.

This clone appeared once. This chain links TRBV10-1 with TRBJ1-2; weak D call: TRBD1 (6 bases). This CDR3 region has 13 residues. In germline, CDR1 is WNHNN, CDR2 SYGVQD (reference sequence). V gave up 5 bases and J gave up 4 bases, with 11 bases separating them. CDR3 sequence: CASSFDRSYGYTF. CDR3 sequence (DNA): TGCGCCAGCAGTTTCGACAGGAGCTATGGCTACACCTTC.

This clone was seen only once. V usage is TRBV28 and J usage is TRBJ2-7, with 10 bases that match TRBD1. Germline assignment: CDR1 MDHEN and CDR2 SYDVKM. This CDR3 comprises 14 residues. V lost 6 bases, J lost 6 bases, and 8 bases stayed unmatched. CDR3 coding DNA: TGTGCCAGCAGGACAGGGGGCGCGTTCTTCGAGCAGTACTTC. It codes for CASRTGGAFFEQYF.